These 19 T cell receptor beta chains were all obtained from the same sample, sequenced in a study of blood T cell repertoires in COVID-19. Libraries were prepared by immunoSEQ multiplex PCR; TCRdb keeps only in-frame clonotypes and omits some of them. There are around 100,000 clones in the sample; about 88% occur only once, and 6.2% lies in the top ten. The sequencing input was peripheral blood. The receptors were sampled from a human donor in a cohort sampled during active COVID-19.

Details on this clone: This CDR3 is also generated by other DNA sequences in the sample. The CDR3 is CASSVGGIDEQYF. The CDR3 nucleotides read TGTGCCAGCAGCGTAGGAGGAATAGACGAGCAGTACTTC. V gene TRBV9 combines with J gene TRBJ2-7, with D uncertain. Germline CDR1 reads SGDLS; CDR2 reads YYNGEE. Trimming left V 0 bases short and J 5 bases short, with 9 bases between. CDR3 length equals 13 residues.

The V call is TRBV6-2 or TRBV6-3, the J call TRBJ2-3; D may be TRBD1 (6 bases). Trimming took off 5 bases at V and 4 bases at J, with 16 bases between the two ends. The CDR3 loop spans 15 amino acids. CDR1 is MNHEY and CDR2 is SVGEGT in the germline V gene. CDR3 sequence (DNA): TGTGCCAGCAGTAACCGGGACACAGGCGCAGATACGCAGTATTTT. Its translation is CASSNRDTGADTQYF.

The chain employs TRBV7-9 and TRBJ2-5; a possible D gene is TRBD1 (5 bases). The CDR3 consists of 15 residues. CDR1 is SEHNR, CDR2 FQNEAQ, per germline (reference sequence). V lost 1 base and J lost 2, with 11 bases in between. The chain's CDR3 is CASSLGERGQETQYF. The DNA for the CDR3 is TGTGCCAGCAGCTTAGGGGAAAGGGGACAAGAGACCCAGTACTTC.

The chain employs TRBV5-6 and TRBJ2-6; no clear D gene. The V and J ends lost 0 bases and 1 base respectively, with 5 bases between them. Germline CDR1 SGHDT, CDR2 YYEEEE. The CDR3 covers 15 residues. The DNA of the CDR3 is TGTGCCAGCAGCTTGGGACTGTCTGGGGCCAACGTCCTGACTTTC. This gives the protein CASSLGLSGANVLTF.

The chain links TRBV6-5 to TRBJ2-5; 7 bases map to TRBD1. The CDR3 is made up of 13 amino acids. Germline V lookup: CDR1 MNHEY, CDR2 SVGAGI. V trimming: 7 bases; J trimming: 4 bases; junction bases outside the gene matches: 6. CDR3 in DNA: TGTGCCAGCATATCGACAGGGTCAGAGACCCAGTACTTC. This translates into CASISTGSETQYF.

J is TRBJ2-5 and V is TRBV28; TRBD2 matches at 7 bases. The CDR3 covers 13 residues. CDR1 and CDR2 from the germline V gene are MDHEN and SYDVKM. Trimming cost V 8 bases and J 4 bases; bases outside gene matches: 7. CDR3 sequence: CASRETSTETQYF. The CDR3 region has the DNA TGTGCCAGCCGGGAGACTAGCACAGAGACCCAGTACTTC.

V and J are TRBV7-9 and TRBJ1-4; 11 bases are a match to TRBD1. Germline CDR1 is SEHNR and CDR2 is FQNEAQ (reference sequence). Unmatched junction bases numbered 7, after V lost 5 bases and J lost 8 bases. CDR3 size: 15 residues. CDR3 nucleotides: TGTGCCAGCAGCGTCGGGACAGGGGGGGAGGAAAAACTGTTTTTT. This gives the protein CASSVGTGGEEKLFF.

The V call is TRBV2, the J call TRBJ2-1; 7 bases map to TRBD1. The CDR3 consists of 18 residues. J lost 0 bases, V lost 6 bases, and 14 bases had no gene match. Per the germline V gene, CDR1 is SNHLY and CDR2 is FYNNEI. The CDR3 is CASREPRQGSSSYNEQFF. In DNA, the CDR3 is TGTGCCAGCAGAGAGCCGAGACAGGGCTCGAGCTCCTACAATGAGCAGTTCTTC.

The CDR3 DNA sequence: TGCGCCAGCAGCCGGCCAGGGGCAAATCAGCCCCAGCATTTT. Translation gives CASSRPGANQPQHF. This chain uses TRBV4-1 with TRBJ1-5, with D maybe TRBD1 (6 bases). The CDR3 length is 14 residues. The germline V and J ends were trimmed by 4 bases and 4 bases, with 11 bases remaining between them. Germline CDR1 reads MGHRA; CDR2 reads YSYEKL.

J is TRBJ2-5 and V is TRBV5-6, with 7 bases fitting TRBD2. This CDR3 has 18 amino acids. CDR1 is SGHDT, CDR2 YYEEEE, per germline. V was pared by 4 bases and J by 4 bases, with 19 bases of the junction left unmatched. CDR3 protein: CASSEEGGASGIRETQYF. Written as DNA, the CDR3 is TGTGCCAGCAGCGAAGAGGGTGGAGCTAGCGGTATACGAGAGACCCAGTACTTC. Using reference TRBV5-6 and TRBJ2-5 for the parts outside the CDR3, the full variable domain is DAGVTQSPTHLIKTRGQQVTLRCSPKSGHDTVSWYQQALGQGPQFIFQYYEEEERQRGNFPDRFSGHQFPNYSSELNVNALLLGDSALYLCASSEEGGASGIRETQYFGPGTRLLVL.

This clone was recorded once. V and J are TRBV19 and TRBJ2-3; D perhaps matches TRBD2 (7 bases). Germline loops: CDR1 LNHDA, CDR2 SQIVND (reference sequence). V was clipped by 4 bases and J by 1 base, with 15 bases between them. The CDR3 is 16 residues long. The CDR3 DNA sequence: TGTGCCAGTAGTACCCGTGGGGGGGGCGGCACAGATACGCAGTATTTT. Translation gives CASSTRGGGGTDTQYF.

This sequence joins TRBV27 and TRBJ1-6; unclear D gene. Trimming pared 1 base from V and 2 bases from J, leaving 18 bases between. Germline assignment: CDR1 MNHEY and CDR2 SMNVEV (reference sequence). CDR3 size: 19 residues. In DNA, the CDR3 is TGTGCCAGCAGTTTATTGGCAGCATCCGGTAGCACCTATAATTCACCCCTCCACTTT. Amino acid sequence: CASSLLAASGSTYNSPLHF.

The chain links TRBV5-4 to TRBJ2-5; 15 bases map to TRBD2. V lost 2 bases and J lost 5; bases outside the gene matches: 13. This CDR3 contains 19 residues. Germline V gene data show CDR1 as SGHNT and CDR2 as YYREEE (reference sequence). This CDR3 is CASSFRVPGLAGGGETQYF. In DNA, the CDR3 is TGTGCCAGCAGCTTCAGGGTCCCGGGACTAGCGGGAGGTGGGGAGACCCAGTACTTC.

The rearrangement links TRBV27 to TRBJ1-4, with 11 bases aligning to TRBD1. CDR1 is MNHEY, CDR2 SMNVEV, per germline (reference sequence). The CDR3 runs 16 residues. V lost 4 bases and J lost 7; bases outside the gene matches: 8. For the CDR3, the DNA is TGTGCCAGCAGTTCACCACGAGGGACAGGGGGTGAAAAACTGTTTTTT. It is translated as CASSSPRGTGGEKLFF.

J is TRBJ2-3 and V is TRBV2, with D possibly TRBD2 on 5 matching bases. Per germline, CDR1 SNHLY and CDR2 FYNNEI. The CDR3 runs to 14 residues. The V end lost 7 bases, the J end lost 5 bases, and 16 bases lay between the germline ends. The DNA of the CDR3 is TGTGCCAGCAAGCAGGACTTCAGCGGAGATACGCAGTATTTT. It encodes CASKQDFSGDTQYF.

This chain connects TRBV5-1 to TRBJ1-5; 8 positions agree with TRBD1. J lost 7 bases, V lost 4 bases, and 10 bases had no gene match. Germline CDR1 is SGHRS and CDR2 is YFSETQ. CDR3 length: 15 residues. Here the CDR3 DNA reads TGCGCCAGCAGCCCTGACAGGGGATCAGGCCAGCCCCAGCATTTT. Translating it yields CASSPDRGSGQPQHF.

The gene calls are TRBV6-5 and TRBJ1-2, with D possibly TRBD1 on 5 matching bases. Per germline, CDR1 MNHEY and CDR2 SVGAGI. V lost 6 bases to trimming and J lost 4 bases, with 9 bases between them. The length of the CDR3 is 12 residues. CDR3 in DNA: TGTGCCAGCAGCGGCAGGGCCTATGGCTACACCTTC. This encodes CASSGRAYGYTF.

This rearrangement joins TRBV10-3 to TRBJ2-3; 9 nucleotides line up with TRBD2. Germline loops: CDR1 ENHRY, CDR2 SYGVKD. V lost 4 bases and J lost 2; bases outside the gene matches: 4. CDR3 length: 15 amino acids. CDR3 in DNA: TGTGCCATCAGTGGAGCGGGGGGCCTCACAGATACGCAGTATTTT. It yields the protein CAISGAGGLTDTQYF.

Only a few counts were recorded for this clone. V and J are TRBV9 and TRBJ2-2; 14 bases align to TRBD2. Looked up from germline, CDR1 is SGDLS and CDR2 is YYNGEE. The CDR3 sequence is 16 residues long. J was trimmed by 8 bases and V by 3 bases; bases with no gene match: 6. Here the CDR3 reads CASSEAGTSGRGELFF. The CDR3 DNA sequence: TGTGCCAGCAGCGAGGCGGGGACTAGCGGGAGAGGGGAGCTGTTTTTT.